Shown below are 20 T cell receptor beta chains from a single sample sequenced in a study of regulatory T cells in long-lasting Graves disease. Regarding time point: newly diagnosed GD, antithyroid drugs for less than 3 months. RNA isolated from PBMCs was used to make the TCR library. Relying on iRepertoire HTBI primers and Arm-PCR of CDR3 regions, the team built TCR beta libraries. TCRdb reprocessed the multiplex PCR reads via MiXCR and lists one record per CDR3 protein. The repertoire holds fewer than 550,000 distinct CDR3 sequences, approximately 16% seen once, with 23% in the top ten. This sample also belongs to another study, concerning T cells in Graves' hyperthyroidism and ophthalmopathy.

Sequencing used peripheral blood mononuclear cells (PBMCs), obtained at new diagnosis, from a patient treated with antithyroid drugs. The receptors were gathered from a young woman with Graves disease.

Concerning this clonotype: A clone one base away is much larger, so this may be a read error. The J gene is TRBJ2-2, the V gene TRBV6-1, with 10 bases fitting TRBD2. This CDR3 is built from 18 residues. Germline V gene data show CDR1 as MNHNS and CDR2 as SASEGT. V lost 6 bases and J lost 5; bases outside the gene matches: 15. The CDR3 region has the DNA TGTGCCAGCAGAGGGCTTTGGTCTAGCGGGGGAGGGACCGGGGAGCTGTTTTTT. This gives the protein CASRGLWSSGGGTGELFF.

The table lists this clonotype with many counts. The rearrangement links TRBV29-1 to TRBJ2-7; D assignment may be TRBD1 or TRBD2 (6 bases each). V lost 7 bases and J lost 1, with 11 bases in between. The CDR3 consists of 12 residues. Germline V CDR1 and CDR2: SQVTM, ANQGSEA. In nucleotides, the CDR3 is TGCAGCGGGAGAGGGGGGTCCTACGAGCAGTACTTC. Protein product: CSGRGGSYEQYF.

The table lists this clonotype with many counts. The chain recombines TRBV18 with TRBJ2-1; D uncertain. Germline CDR1 is KGHSH and CDR2 is LQKENI. Trimming pared 5 bases from V and 9 bases from J, leaving 11 bases between. This CDR3 spans 12 amino acids. CDR3 nucleotide sequence: TGTGCCAGCTCATCGCGTATGGTTGAGCAGTTCTTC. It codes for CASSSRMVEQFF.

This chain joins TRBV2 and TRBJ2-7; D uncertain. The germline V and J ends were trimmed by 5 bases and 3 bases, with 8 bases remaining between them. The CDR3 loop spans 12 amino acids. The V gene's germline CDR1 is SNHLY and CDR2 FYNNEI. The CDR3 bases are TGTGCCAGCAGTACCCAGAACTACGAGCAGTACTTC. Its protein product is CASSTQNYEQYF.

This clonotype was observed many times. The rearrangement links TRBV27 to TRBJ1-2, with 8 bases that match TRBD1. Germline trimming cut 7 bases from V and 4 bases from J; bases unmatched to any gene: 20. CDR3 length equals 18 residues. Germline V gene sequence: CDR1 MNHEY, CDR2 SMNVEV (reference sequence). CDR3 in DNA: TGTGCCAGCACGCGCCCCCGGCAGGGGGCCAGGGTTTGCTATGGCTACACCTTC. Amino acid sequence: CASTRPRQGARVCYGYTF.

This clonotype occurred many times. The chain links TRBV28 to TRBJ2-5; the D gene is possibly TRBD2 (6 bases). V lost 3 bases and J lost 5, with 10 bases in between. Germline V gives CDR1 MDHEN, CDR2 SYDVKM. This CDR3 has 13 amino acids. As DNA, the CDR3 is TGTGCCAGCAGTTTGGGAGGAAGGGAGACCCAGTACTTC. Residues: CASSLGGRETQYF.

In its sample, this clonotype was seen many times. This chain joins TRBV20-1 and TRBJ2-1, with D perhaps matching TRBD2 (6 bases). Trimming took off 6 bases at V and 3 bases at J, with 18 bases between the two ends. CDR3 length: 15 residues. Germline V gene data show CDR1 as DFQATT and CDR2 as SNEGSKA (reference sequence). CDR3 bases: TGCAGTGCCCCGAAGGTAGCGGTACTCTACAATGAGCAGTTCTTC. Protein product: CSAPKVAVLYNEQFF.

This clonotype was picked up a small number of times. The gene calls are TRBV2 and TRBJ2-5, with 11 bases fitting TRBD2. The CDR3 loop spans 17 amino acids. V was pared by 8 bases and J by 5 bases, with 16 bases of the junction left unmatched. CDR1 and CDR2 from the germline V gene are SNHLY and FYNNEI. The CDR3 loop is CASALNSLAGGSETQYF. The CDR3 bases are TGTGCCAGCGCCCTGAACTCTCTAGCGGGGGGTTCGGAGACCCAGTACTTC.

Many counts were recorded for this clonotype. The genes are TRBV6-5 and TRBJ1-1; the D gene is possibly TRBD1 (5 bases). Trimming stripped 2 bases from V and 1 base from J, with 14 bases between. This CDR3 has 16 amino acids. CDR1 is MNHEY and CDR2 is SVGAGI in the germline V gene. CDR3 region: CASSYEILGPNTEAFF. The DNA of the CDR3 is TGTGCCAGCAGTTACGAAATCCTGGGGCCGAACACTGAAGCTTTCTTT.

This clonotype was observed a handful of times. V gene TRBV2 combines with J gene TRBJ1-1, with unresolved D. CDR1 is SNHLY, CDR2 FYNNEI, per germline. This CDR3 contains 16 residues. V was pared by 2 bases and J by 1 base, with 14 bases between. CDR3 nucleotides: TGTGCCAGCAGTGAATTATCCCCCAGGAAGAACACTGAAGCTTTCTTT. Translating it yields CASSELSPRKNTEAFF.

This clonotype was recorded a few times. V usage is TRBV18 and J usage is TRBJ2-7; D is possibly TRBD1 or TRBD2 (6 bases each). In germline, CDR1 is KGHSH, CDR2 LQKENI. V was trimmed by 5 bases and J by 6 bases, leaving 23 bases between them. The CDR3 contains 16 residues. The CDR3 spells CASSAAGGANGVEQYF. CDR3 coding DNA: TGTGCCAGCTCAGCCGCCGGGGGCGCGAACGGGGTCGAGCAGTACTTC.

The chain links TRBV10-3 to TRBJ1-5, with D perhaps TRBD1 (5 bases). Germline V gene sequence: CDR1 ENHRY, CDR2 SYGVKD. V was shortened by 5 bases and J by 3 bases, with 11 bases between the two germline ends. The CDR3 sequence is 14 residues long. The CDR3 loop is CAISQGTNNQPQHF. The CDR3 DNA follows: TGTGCCATCAGTCAGGGAACAAACAATCAGCCCCAGCATTTT.

At least ten counts were recorded for this clonotype. The rearrangement joins TRBV5-1 to TRBJ2-7; 9 bases are shared with TRBD1. After removal of 4 bases from V and 6 bases from J, the junction contained 11 bases not matched to a gene. Germline CDR1 is SGHRS and CDR2 is YFSETQ. CDR3 length: 15 amino acids. The CDR3, as DNA: TGCGCCAGCAGCATACTACCGGGACAGGGTCGCGAGCAGTACTTC. Translated: CASSILPGQGREQYF.

This clonotype showed up just a few times. V usage is TRBV12-3 or TRBV12-4 and J usage is TRBJ1-1, with D hard to call. The CDR3 totals 15 residues. Trimming stripped 2 bases from V and 4 bases from J, with 14 bases between. The CDR3 here is CASSLSPGGSTEAFF. The CDR3 nucleotides read TGTGCCAGCAGTTTAAGTCCGGGAGGGAGCACTGAAGCTTTCTTT.

This clonotype was detected many times. This rearrangement joins TRBV20-1 to TRBJ2-5; 13 bases agree with TRBD2. This CDR3 region has 15 residues. CDR1 is DFQATT, CDR2 SNEGSKA, per germline (reference sequence). The V segment lost 3 bases and the J segment 5 bases; nucleotides outside the gene matches: 6. The CDR3 region is CSASPLAGGGETQYF. In DNA, the CDR3 is TGCAGTGCTAGCCCACTAGCGGGAGGGGGGGAGACCCAGTACTTC.

The chain links TRBV4-1 to TRBJ2-7, with TRBD2 identical over 8 bases. The length of the CDR3 is 14 residues. V was pared by 1 base and J by 3 bases, with 2 bases of the junction left unmatched. Germline CDR1 MGHRA, CDR2 YSYEKL. CDR3 in DNA: TGCGCCAGCAGCCAAGTCCGGGGGGGCTACGAGCAGTACTTC. This gives the protein CASSQVRGGYEQYF.

V gene TRBV7-8 combines with J gene TRBJ1-2, with D maybe TRBD1 (5 bases). The CDR3 loop spans 14 amino acids. Trimming pared 3 bases from V and 2 bases from J, leaving 10 bases between. Germline V gives CDR1 SGHVS, CDR2 FQNEAQ. CDR3 DNA sequence: TGTGCCAGCAGCTTGGCAGGGAAAAACTATGGCTACACCTTC. The encoded protein is CASSLAGKNYGYTF.

This clonotype has a count of ten or more. The chain recombines TRBV16 with TRBJ1-5; D uncertain. Germline assignment: CDR1 KGHSY and CDR2 FQNENV. The CDR3 has 13 amino acids. Trimming took off 0 bases at V and 5 bases at J, with 5 bases between the two ends. The CDR3 reads CASSQSFYQPQHF. The CDR3 DNA is TGTGCCAGCAGCCAATCTTTTTATCAGCCCCAGCATTTT.

This clonotype was detected only a few times. The chain employs TRBV27 and TRBJ2-2; a weak D match, TRBD1 (5 bases). In germline, CDR1 is MNHEY, CDR2 SMNVEV (reference sequence). The CDR3 totals 15 residues. V was trimmed by 3 bases and J by 5 bases, leaving 13 bases between them. The CDR3 bases are TGTGCCAGCAGTTTGACAGCCAGGGTAACCGGGGAGCTGTTTTTT. It codes for CASSLTARVTGELFF.

This clonotype was recorded at least ten times. The chain couples TRBV30 to TRBJ2-5; D is undetermined. The CDR3 is 12 residues long. V lost 2 bases and J lost 1, with 5 bases in between. Germline V lookup: CDR1 GTSNPN, CDR2 SVGIG (reference sequence). CDR3: CAWSQTQETQYF. Here the CDR3 DNA reads TGTGCCTGGAGTCAAACCCAAGAGACCCAGTACTTC.